Listed below are T cell receptor beta chains from one sample, sequenced in a study of T-cell memory formation after mild COVID-19. MiXCR was run by TCRdb on the 5' RACE reads, yielding one entry per CDR3 protein. The sample includes fewer than 450,000 distinct CDR3 sequences, 20% to 25% of them seen just once. Sequenced: PBMCs or a T cell subset sorted from them (not recorded which). All receptors come from an adult woman who had mild COVID-19 (a few samples of this study predate the infection). Cell type and time point are not known. Both conserved end residues are part of each CDR3. The D gene is left open where the match is weak. Clone size is not always given. Where it is, it says once, few, many or a class for expanded clones.

cdr3_length	v_call	j_call	d_call	clone_size	cdr3_nt	cdr3_aa
13	TRBV6-2/TRBV6-3	TRBJ2-3	.	.	TGTGCCAGCAGTTACCCCCCCGAGCTTACGCAGTATTTT	CASSYPPELTQYF
13	TRBV12-3/TRBV12-4	TRBJ1-2	.	.	TGTGCCAGCAGTTTGGCGGGGCCATATGGCTACACCTTC	CASSLAGPYGYTF
17	TRBV5-1	TRBJ2-3	TRBD2	.	TGCGCCAGCAGCTCGGATTCACTAGCGACTTTGGTAGATACGCAGTATTTT	CASSSDSLATLVDTQYF
15	TRBV6-5	TRBJ2-7	.	many	TGTGCCAGCACCAAAGACAGTGCCCGAGGGAGGGAGCAGTACTTC	CASTKDSARGREQYF
16	TRBV2	TRBJ2-2	.	few	TGTGCCAGCAGTACTGCAGGGGTCCGTTCCACCGGGGAGCTGTTTTTT	CASSTAGVRSTGELFF
13	TRBV5-1	TRBJ1-1	.	few	TGCGCCAGCAGCGCGGGGGTGAACACTGAAGCTTTCTTT	CASSAGVNTEAFF
12	TRBV20-1	TRBJ2-7	TRBD1	few	TGCAGTGGCGGGGACAGGGACTACGAGCAGTACTTC	CSGGDRDYEQYF
18	TRBV4-1	TRBJ1-2	.	.	TGCGCCAGCAGCCAAGATATTAAAGAAGTAGTCTTTCCGTATGGCTACACCTTC	CASSQDIKEVVFPYGYTF
13	TRBV7-8	TRBJ2-1	TRBD2	few	TGTGCCAGCAGCACCCGGCGGGGGGATGAGCAGTTCTTC	CASSTRRGDEQFF
13	TRBV20-1	TRBJ1-2	.	.	TGCAGTGCGAACCAGGGAGCTAACTATGGCTACACCTTC	CSANQGANYGYTF